This record looks at one TCR beta chain sequence and its context. With sequencing, the targeted depth ranged from 1 in 200,000 to 1 in 1 million T cells. Generated by immunoSEQ multiplex PCR, the TCRdb table keeps only in-frame clones and is missing some. The sample includes about 22,000 clones, about 68% of them seen just once. This record belongs to a study of cytotoxic CD8 clonotypes in ibrutinib-treated CLL. This sequence originates from a human donor with chronic lymphocytic leukemia. The sample here was PBMCs, taken before ibrutinib treatment.

The DNA of the CDR3 is TGTGCCAGCAGGTTCCTAGGGAGGGAGCAGTACTTC. Translation gives CASRFLGREQYF. This rearrangement joins TRBV6-6 to TRBJ2-7; TRBD2 is a possible D gene (6 bases). V lost 6 bases, J lost 7 bases, and 13 bases lay in between. This CDR3 has 12 residues. Germline V gene lookup returns CDR1 MNHNY and CDR2 SVGAGI (reference sequence).